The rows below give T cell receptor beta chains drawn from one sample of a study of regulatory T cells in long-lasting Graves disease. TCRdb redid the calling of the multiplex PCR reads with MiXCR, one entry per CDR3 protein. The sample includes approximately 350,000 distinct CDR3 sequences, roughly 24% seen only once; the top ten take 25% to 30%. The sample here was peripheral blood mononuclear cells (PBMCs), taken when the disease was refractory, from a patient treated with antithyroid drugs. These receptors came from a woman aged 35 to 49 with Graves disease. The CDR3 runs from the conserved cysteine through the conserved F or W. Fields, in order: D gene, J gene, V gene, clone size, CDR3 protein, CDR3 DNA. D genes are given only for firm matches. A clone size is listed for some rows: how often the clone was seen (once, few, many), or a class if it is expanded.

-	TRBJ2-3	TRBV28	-	CASRGSTDTQYF	TGTGCCAGCCGGGGTAGCACAGATACGCAGTATTTT
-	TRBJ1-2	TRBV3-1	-	CASSQDGGGTRGYTF	TGTGCCAGCAGCCAAGATGGGGGGGGGACTCGTGGCTACACCTTC
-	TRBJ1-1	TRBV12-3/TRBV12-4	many	CASSPTRGGSTEAFF	TGTGCCAGCAGTCCCACGAGAGGCGGTAGTACTGAAGCTTTCTTT
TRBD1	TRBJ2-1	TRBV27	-	CASSLGTGPYNEQFF	TGTGCCAGCAGTTTAGGGACAGGTCCCTACAATGAACAGTTCTTC
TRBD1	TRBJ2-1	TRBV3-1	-	CASSSDRPGREQFF	TGTGCCAGCAGCTCGGACAGGCCTGGTCGGGAGCAGTTCTTC
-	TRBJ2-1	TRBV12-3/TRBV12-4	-	CASTPDRKGYNEQFF	TGTGCCAGCACCCCAGACAGGAAAGGTTACAATGAGCAGTTCTTC
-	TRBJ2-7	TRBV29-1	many	CSVEDAGFTTYEQYF	TGCAGCGTTGAAGATGCGGGCTTTACGACCTACGAGCAGTACTTC
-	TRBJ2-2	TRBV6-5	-	CASSYSWKGNTGELFF	TGTGCCAGCAGTTACTCCTGGAAGGGGAACACCGGGGAGCTGTTTTTT
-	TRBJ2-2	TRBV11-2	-	CASSLALLESRSGGYTGELFF	TGTGCCAGCAGCTTAGCTTTACTAGAATCCCGCAGTGGGGGATACACCGGGGAGCTGTTTTTT
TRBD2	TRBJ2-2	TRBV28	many	CASGRLAGFTNTGELFF	TGTGCCTCGGGGCGGCTAGCGGGGTTCACGAACACCGGGGAGCTGTTTTTT